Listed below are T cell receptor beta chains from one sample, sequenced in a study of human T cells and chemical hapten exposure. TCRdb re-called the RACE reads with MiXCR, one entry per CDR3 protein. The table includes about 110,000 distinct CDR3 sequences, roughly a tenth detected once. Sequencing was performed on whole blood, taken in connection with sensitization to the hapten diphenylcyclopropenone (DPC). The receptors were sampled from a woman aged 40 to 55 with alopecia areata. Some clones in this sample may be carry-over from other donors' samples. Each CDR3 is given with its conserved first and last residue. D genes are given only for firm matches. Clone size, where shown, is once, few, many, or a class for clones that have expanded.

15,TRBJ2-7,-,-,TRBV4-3,CASSLGAGSSYEQYF,TGCGCCAGCAGCCTTGGGGCGGGATCCTCCTACGAGCAGTACTTC
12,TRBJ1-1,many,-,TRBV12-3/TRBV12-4,CASGRESTEAFF,TGTGCCAGCGGGAGGGAAAGCACTGAAGCTTTCTTT
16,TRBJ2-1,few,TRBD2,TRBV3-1,CASSPGTSGSYNEQFF,TGTGCCAGCAGCCCCGGGACTAGCGGCTCCTACAATGAGCAGTTCTTC
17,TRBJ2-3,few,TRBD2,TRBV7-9,CASSPGISGGAGDTQYF,TGTGCCAGCAGCCCCGGTATTAGCGGGGGGGCCGGTGATACGCAGTATTTT
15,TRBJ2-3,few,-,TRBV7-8,CASSLLPSRTDTQYF,TGTGCCAGCAGCTTACTTCCCTCTCGCACAGATACGCAGTATTTT
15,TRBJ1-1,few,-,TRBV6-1,CASTRPTVANAEAFF,TGTGCCAGCACCAGACCCACAGTCGCGAACGCTGAAGCTTTCTTT
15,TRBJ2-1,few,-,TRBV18,CASSLRVNTYNEQFF,TGTGCCAGCTCACTCAGGGTTAACACCTACAATGAGCAGTTCTTC
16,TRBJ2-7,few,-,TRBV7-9,CASSQPRSGERYEQYF,TGTGCCAGCAGCCAACCTAGGTCCGGGGAACGGTACGAGCAGTACTTC
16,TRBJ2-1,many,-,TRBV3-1,CASSQPISSSYNEQFF,TGTGCCAGCAGCCAACCCATCTCGAGCTCCTACAATGAGCAGTTCTTC
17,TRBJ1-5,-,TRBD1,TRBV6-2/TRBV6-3,CASRDGQGRQGNQPQHF,TGTGCCAGCAGAGATGGACAGGGGAGACAGGGCAATCAGCCCCAGCATTTT
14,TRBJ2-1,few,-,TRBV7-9,CASSLEGRADEQFF,TGTGCCAGCAGCTTAGAGGGCAGGGCGGATGAGCAGTTCTTC
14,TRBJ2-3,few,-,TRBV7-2,CASSLAGGVNTQYF,TGTGCCAGCAGCTTAGCGGGGGGCGTAAATACGCAGTATTTT
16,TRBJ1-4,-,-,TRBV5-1,CASKREGATTNEKLFF,TGCGCCAGCAAGAGGGAAGGGGCTACAACTAATGAAAAACTGTTTTTT
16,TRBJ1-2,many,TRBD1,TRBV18,CASSRVEGGLDYGYTF,TGTGCCAGCTCACGCGTGGAAGGGGGCTTGGACTATGGCTACACCTTC
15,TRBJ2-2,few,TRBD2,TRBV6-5,CASSSGLAAPGELFF,TGTGCCAGCAGTTCGGGGCTAGCGGCTCCTGGGGAGCTGTTTTTT
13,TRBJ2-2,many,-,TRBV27,CASRMGATGELFF,TGTGCCAGCAGAATGGGGGCCACCGGGGAGCTGTTTTTT
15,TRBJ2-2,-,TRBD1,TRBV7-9,CASSWGTGATGELFF,TGTGCCAGCAGCTGGGGGACAGGGGCCACCGGGGAGCTGTTTTTT
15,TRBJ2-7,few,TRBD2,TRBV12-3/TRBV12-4,CASSKGTSGSYEQYF,TGTGCCAGCAGTAAAGGCACTAGCGGATCCTACGAGCAGTACTTC
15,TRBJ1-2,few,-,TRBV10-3,CAISESREVYYGYTF,TGTGCCATCAGTGAGTCGCGGGAGGTCTACTATGGCTACACCTTC
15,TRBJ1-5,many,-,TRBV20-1,CSARAQTATNQPQHF,TGCAGTGCTAGAGCTCAGACAGCTACCAATCAGCCCCAGCATTTT
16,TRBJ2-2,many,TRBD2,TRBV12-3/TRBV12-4,CASSPSGATNTGELFF,TGTGCCAGCAGTCCTAGCGGGGCTACGAACACCGGGGAGCTGTTTTTT
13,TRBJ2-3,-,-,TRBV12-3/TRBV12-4,CASGRASTDTQYF,TGTGCCAGCGGGAGAGCTAGCACAGATACGCAGTATTTT
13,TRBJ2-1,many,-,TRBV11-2,CASTPPREDEQFF,TGTGCCAGCACCCCTCCTCGAGAGGATGAGCAGTTCTTC
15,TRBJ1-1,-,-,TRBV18,CASSPPGTANTEAFF,TGTGCCAGCTCACCCCCCGGGACGGCGAACACTGAAGCTTTCTTT
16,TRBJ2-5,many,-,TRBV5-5,CASSSTGLPTLETQYF,TGTGCCAGCAGCTCGACGGGACTCCCCACTTTAGAGACCCAGTACTTC
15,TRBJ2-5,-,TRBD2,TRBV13,CASSLASGGQETQYF,TGTGCCAGCAGCTTGGCTAGCGGGGGACAAGAGACCCAGTACTTC
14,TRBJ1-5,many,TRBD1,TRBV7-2,CASSPDRGWQPQHF,TGTGCCAGCAGCCCGGACAGGGGTTGGCAGCCCCAGCATTTT
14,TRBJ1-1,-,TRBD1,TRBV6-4,CASSATGENTEAFF,TGTGCCAGCAGTGCGACAGGGGAAAACACTGAAGCTTTCTTT
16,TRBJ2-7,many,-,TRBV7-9,CASSTFRGELTYEQYF,TGTGCCAGCAGTACTTTCCGAGGCGAGCTAACCTACGAGCAGTACTTC
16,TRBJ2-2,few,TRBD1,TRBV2,CASRFLGDSIVGELFF,TGTGCCAGCAGATTTCTTGGGGACAGTATTGTGGGAGAGCTGTTTTTT
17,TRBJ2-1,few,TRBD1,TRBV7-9,CASSFYRDRGPYNEQFF,TGTGCCAGCAGCTTTTACCGGGACAGGGGGCCCTACAATGAGCAGTTCTTC
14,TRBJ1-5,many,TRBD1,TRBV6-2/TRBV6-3,CASSTGTGDQPQHF,TGTGCCAGCAGCACCGGGACAGGAGACCAGCCCCAGCATTTT
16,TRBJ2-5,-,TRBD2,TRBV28,CASSFSRSGGEETQYF,TGTGCCAGCAGTTTTTCAAGATCCGGGGGGGAAGAGACCCAGTACTTC
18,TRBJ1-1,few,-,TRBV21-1,CASSYGPSVDRSRTEAFF,TGTGCCAGCAGCTACGGCCCCTCGGTGGACAGGTCTCGCACTGAAGCTTTCTTT
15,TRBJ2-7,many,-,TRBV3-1,CASSQDRVRSYEQYF,TGTGCCAGCAGCCAAGATCGGGTTCGATCCTACGAGCAGTACTTC
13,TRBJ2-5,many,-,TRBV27,CASKRTNLESQYF,TGTGCCAGCAAGCGCACAAATCTCGAGTCCCAGTACTTC
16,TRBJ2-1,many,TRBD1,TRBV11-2,CASSLVPGTGGTGQFF,TGTGCCAGCAGCTTAGTCCCCGGGACAGGCGGGACAGGGCAGTTCTTC